The 21 T cell receptor beta chains given below trace back to one sample, sequenced in a study of blood T cell repertoires in COVID-19. Some clones are missing from TCRdb's copy, which holds only in-frame ones; the method was immunoSEQ multiplex PCR. The sample carries 100,000 to 150,000 clones, about 80% recorded once. Sequencing was done on a sample of PBMCs or T cells enriched from blood (not recorded which). Receptor source: a man between 40 and 49 years old with acute COVID-19.

In its sample, this clone was seen a few times. This chain uses TRBV19 with TRBJ2-1; D might be TRBD2 (5 bases). Trimming stripped 8 bases from V and 5 bases from J, with 13 bases between. The CDR3 has 13 residues. Germline V gives CDR1 LNHDA, CDR2 SQIVND (reference sequence). CDR3 in DNA: TGTGCCAGTCGAGGACTTTTAAACAATGAGCAGTTCTTC. It yields the protein CASRGLLNNEQFF.

This chain links TRBV5-1 with TRBJ2-5, with D perhaps TRBD1 (5 bases). Between the trimmed V and J ends, which lost 0 bases and 2 bases, there was a span of 11 bases. There are 15 residues in the CDR3. The germline gives CDR1 SGHRS, CDR2 YFSETQ. DNA for the CDR3: TGCGCCAGCAGCTTGGATTCAGGGCCTCAAGAGACCCAGTACTTC. Translated, it gives CASSLDSGPQETQYF.

This chain joins TRBV15 and TRBJ1-5; D not resolved. The CDR3 covers 15 residues. Trimming took off 0 bases at V and 0 bases at J, with 6 bases between the two ends. Germline values: CDR1 LNHNV, CDR2 YYDKDF (reference sequence). The CDR3 spells CATSRDRYSNQPQHF. CDR3 nucleotides: TGTGCCACCAGCAGAGACAGATATAGCAATCAGCCCCAGCATTTT.

V is TRBV2 and J is TRBJ2-5; a possible D gene is TRBD2 (5 bases). CDR3 length: 13 amino acids. Germline values: CDR1 SNHLY, CDR2 FYNNEI. Trimming shortened V by 4 bases and J by 6 bases, and 12 bases separated the two germline ends. The CDR3 bases are TGTGCCAGCAGTGCACAAAGGGAGCAGACCCAGTACTTC. Protein product: CASSAQREQTQYF.

The CDR3 DNA is TGTGCCAGCCTTACGGGGTTCTCCTCTGGAAACACCATATATTTT. This codes for CASLTGFSSGNTIYF. V and J are TRBV28 and TRBJ1-3; D unclear. There are 15 residues in the CDR3. Germline values: CDR1 MDHEN, CDR2 SYDVKM. The germline V and J ends were trimmed by 8 bases and 0 bases, with 14 bases remaining between them.

This clone was seen a handful of times. The V call is TRBV25-1, the J call TRBJ1-5; TRBD1 agrees at 9 bases. J lost 5 bases, V lost 8 bases, and 4 bases had no gene match. CDR1 MGHDK and CDR2 SYGVNS come from the germline V gene. The CDR3 is 13 amino acids. CDR3 in amino acids: CASSGQGHQPQHF. CDR3 in DNA: TGTGCCAGCTCAGGACAGGGGCATCAGCCCCAGCATTTT.

The gene calls are TRBV5-6 and TRBJ2-7; D is perhaps TRBD2 (6 bases). Trimming pared 2 bases from V and 7 bases from J, leaving 19 bases between. The CDR3 covers 15 residues. Germline V gene sequence: CDR1 SGHDT, CDR2 YYEEEE. The CDR3 bases are TGTGCCAGCAGCTTACCCCGGGACTGGTTTTTTGAGCAGTACTTC. As protein: CASSLPRDWFFEQYF.

This sequence joins TRBV28 and TRBJ2-1; D gene unclear. Germline values: CDR1 MDHEN, CDR2 SYDVKM. Trimming took 7 bases from V and 0 from J, leaving 13 bases between them. The CDR3 is 15 residues long. CDR3 nucleotides: TGTGCCAGCAATGTTTACCGGAGCTCCTACAATGAGCAGTTCTTC. Protein product: CASNVYRSSYNEQFF.

V usage is TRBV5-1 and J usage is TRBJ2-2; 11 positions agree with TRBD2. The CDR3 loop spans 16 amino acids. V gave up 4 bases and J gave up 6 bases; unmatched junction bases: 8. Germline CDR1 is SGHRS and CDR2 is YFSETQ. CDR3 nucleotides: TGCGCCAGCAGCGCTACTAGCGGGAGTACGCCCGGGGAGCTGTTTTTT. This sequence encodes CASSATSGSTPGELFF.

The chain couples TRBV7-9 to TRBJ1-1, with 10 nucleotides matching TRBD1. CDR3 size: 14 residues. J gave up 4 bases and V 5 bases, and 4 bases lay outside the gene matches. CDR1 is SEHNR and CDR2 is FQNEAQ in the germline V gene (reference sequence). The CDR3 here is CASSPGQGTTEAFF. CDR3 bases: TGTGCCAGCAGCCCGGGACAGGGGACCACTGAAGCTTTCTTT.

The rearrangement joins TRBV19 to TRBJ1-5; 9 positions agree with TRBD1. The CDR3 totals 14 residues. J was trimmed by 5 bases and V by 5 bases; bases with no gene match: 4. Germline CDR1 LNHDA, CDR2 SQIVND (reference sequence). The CDR3, as DNA: TGTGCCAGTAGTCCCCGGGACAGGGATCAGCCCCAGCATTTT. Protein: CASSPRDRDQPQHF.

This rearrangement joins TRBV10-3 to TRBJ2-2, with D tentatively TRBD2 (6 bases). Trimming cost V 5 bases and J 4 bases, with 11 bases left between them. The CDR3 is 14 residues long. Germline CDR1 ENHRY, CDR2 SYGVKD. CDR3 sequence reads: CAISKEGVTGELFF. The CDR3, as DNA: TGTGCCATCAGTAAGGAGGGAGTCACCGGGGAGCTGTTTTTT.

The J gene is TRBJ2-1, the V gene TRBV7-9; D not resolved. V was pared by 3 bases and J by 7 bases, with 7 bases between. Germline loops: CDR1 SEHNR, CDR2 FQNEAQ (reference sequence). This CDR3 comprises 12 residues. The CDR3 loop reads CASSFTGNEQFF. The CDR3, as DNA: TGTGCCAGCAGCTTCACCGGGAATGAGCAGTTCTTC.

The chain uses TRBV7-6 and TRBJ2-7; TRBD1 matches at 9 bases. The CDR3 loop spans 14 amino acids. Germline CDR1 reads SGHVS; CDR2 reads FNYEAQ. Trimming took 5 bases from V and 4 from J; bases not matched to a gene: 6. The DNA for the CDR3 is TGTGCCAGCAGCGCGACAGGGGGGGGGTACGAGCAGTACTTC. Translation gives CASSATGGGYEQYF.

The rearrangement uses TRBV5-1 and TRBJ2-6; D call uncertain. Germline CDR1 reads SGHRS; CDR2 reads YFSETQ. The CDR3 has 14 amino acids. V lost 3 bases, J lost 0 bases, and 4 bases lay in between. CDR3 sequence (DNA): TGCGCCAGCAGCTCCTCCTCTGGGGCCAACGTCCTGACTTTC. Translating gives CASSSSSGANVLTF.

V usage is TRBV27 and J usage is TRBJ2-7, with 9 nucleotides matching TRBD1. The CDR3 has 16 amino acids. The V gene's germline CDR1 is MNHEY and CDR2 SMNVEV (reference sequence). With V trimmed by 4 bases and J by 8 bases, 15 bases remained unmatched. This CDR3 is CASSSNPNRGRTKQYF. Here the CDR3 DNA reads TGTGCCAGCAGTTCCAACCCCAACAGGGGGCGAACTAAGCAGTACTTC.

CDR3 DNA sequence: TGTGCCAGTAGTATGACAGGGGTGACTAGCAATCAGCCCCAGCATTTT. Protein sequence: CASSMTGVTSNQPQHF. V gene TRBV19 combines with J gene TRBJ1-5; 8 nucleotides agree with TRBD1. The germline V gene has CDR1 LNHDA and CDR2 SQIVND (reference sequence). With 3 bases clipped from V and 0 bases from J, the junction kept 4 bases outside the gene matches. The CDR3 has 16 amino acids.

CDR3 nucleotide sequence: TGTGCCAGCAGTTTTGCAGGGCAGACCCAGTACTTC. Protein sequence: CASSFAGQTQYF. The chain recombines TRBV28 with TRBJ2-5; maybe TRBD1 (5 bases). Germline loops: CDR1 MDHEN, CDR2 SYDVKM. The CDR3 loop spans 12 amino acids. The V and J ends lost 3 bases and 6 bases respectively, with 8 bases between them.

CDR3 in amino acids: CASSPGGDYEQYF. The CDR3 DNA follows: TGTGCCAGCAGCCCCGGGGGGGACTACGAGCAGTACTTC. This chain connects TRBV11-3 to TRBJ2-7, with 8 positions matching TRBD2. V dropped 5 bases and J dropped 3; count of bases not matched to a gene: 3. CDR1 and CDR2 (germline): SGHNT, YENEEA. The CDR3 has 13 amino acids.

The chain joins TRBV3-1 (or the pseudogene TRBV3-2) to TRBJ2-7; 14 bases are a match to TRBD2. Germline V gene lookup returns CDR1 LGHDT and CDR2 YNNKEL (reference sequence). With 4 bases clipped from V and 7 bases from J, the junction kept 9 bases outside the gene matches. The CDR3 runs 16 residues. The CDR3 sequence: CASSPLTSGRAGEQYF. CDR3 in DNA: TGTGCCAGCAGCCCGCTGACTAGCGGGAGGGCCGGTGAGCAGTACTTC.

The chain employs TRBV27 and TRBJ1-2, with D tentatively TRBD1 (5 bases). Trimming pared 4 bases from V and 2 bases from J, leaving 14 bases between. The germline V gene encodes CDR1 MNHEY and CDR2 SMNVEV (reference sequence). This CDR3 comprises 15 residues. The CDR3 reads CASSSFQGANYGYTF. Written as DNA, the CDR3 is TGTGCCAGCAGTTCCTTTCAGGGTGCGAACTATGGCTACACCTTC.